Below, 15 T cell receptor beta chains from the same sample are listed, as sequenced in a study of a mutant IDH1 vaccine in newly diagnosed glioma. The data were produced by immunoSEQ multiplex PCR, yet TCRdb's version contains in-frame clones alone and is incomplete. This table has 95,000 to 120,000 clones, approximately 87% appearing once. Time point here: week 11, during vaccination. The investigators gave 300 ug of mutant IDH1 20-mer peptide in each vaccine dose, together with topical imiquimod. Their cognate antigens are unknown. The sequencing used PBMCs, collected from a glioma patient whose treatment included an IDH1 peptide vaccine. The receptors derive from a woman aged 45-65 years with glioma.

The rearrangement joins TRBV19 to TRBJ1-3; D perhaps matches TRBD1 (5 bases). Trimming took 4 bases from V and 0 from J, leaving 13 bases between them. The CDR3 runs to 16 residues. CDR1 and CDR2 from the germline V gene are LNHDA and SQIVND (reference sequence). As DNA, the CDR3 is TGTGCCAGTAGTACCGAGGGGCCCTTCTCTGGAAACACCATATATTTT. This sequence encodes CASSTEGPFSGNTIYF.

The CDR3 DNA is TGTGCCAGCAGTTTTTTATATAGCAATCAGCCCCAGCATTTT. Its protein product is CASSFLYSNQPQHF. This chain joins TRBV27 and TRBJ1-5; D ambiguous. V was trimmed by 3 bases and J by 0 bases, leaving 6 bases between them. This CDR3 is built from 14 residues. The V gene's germline CDR1 is MNHEY and CDR2 SMNVEV (reference sequence).

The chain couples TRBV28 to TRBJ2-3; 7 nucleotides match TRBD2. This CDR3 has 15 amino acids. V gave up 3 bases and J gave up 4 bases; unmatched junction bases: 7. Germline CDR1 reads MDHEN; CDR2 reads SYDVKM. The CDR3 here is CASSLVVGGADTQYF. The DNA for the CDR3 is TGTGCCAGCAGTTTGGTGGTGGGGGGGGCAGATACGCAGTATTTT.

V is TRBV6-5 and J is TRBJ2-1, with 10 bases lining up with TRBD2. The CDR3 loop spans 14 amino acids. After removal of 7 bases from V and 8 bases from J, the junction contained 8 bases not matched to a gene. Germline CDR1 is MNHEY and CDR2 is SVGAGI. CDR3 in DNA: TGTGCCAGCACCAAGGGACTAGCGAGGGATGAGCAGTTCTTC. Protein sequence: CASTKGLARDEQFF.

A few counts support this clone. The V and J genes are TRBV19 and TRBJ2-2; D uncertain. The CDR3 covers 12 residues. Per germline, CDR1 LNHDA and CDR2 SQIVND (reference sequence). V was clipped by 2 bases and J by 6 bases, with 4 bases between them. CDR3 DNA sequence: TGTGCCAGTAGTATACGGGCCGGGGAGCTGTTTTTT. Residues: CASSIRAGELFF.

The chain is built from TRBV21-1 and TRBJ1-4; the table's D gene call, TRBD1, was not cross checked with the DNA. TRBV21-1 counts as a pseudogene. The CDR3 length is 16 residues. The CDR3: CASSLEARDSNEKLFF. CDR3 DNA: TGTGCCAGCAGCCTAGAGGCCCGGGACAGTAATGAAAAACTGTTTTTT.

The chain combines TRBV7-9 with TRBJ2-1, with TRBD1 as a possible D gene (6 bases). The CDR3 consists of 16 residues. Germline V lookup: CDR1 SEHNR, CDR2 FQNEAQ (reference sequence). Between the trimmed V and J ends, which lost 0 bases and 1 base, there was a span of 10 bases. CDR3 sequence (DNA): TGTGCCAGCAGCTTAGCTAACAGGGCATCCTACAATGAGCAGTTCTTC. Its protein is CASSLANRASYNEQFF.

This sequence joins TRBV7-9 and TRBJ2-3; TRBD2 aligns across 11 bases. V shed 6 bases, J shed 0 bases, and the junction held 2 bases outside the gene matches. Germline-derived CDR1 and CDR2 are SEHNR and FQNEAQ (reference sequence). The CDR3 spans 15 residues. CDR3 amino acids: CASSSGRASTDTQYF. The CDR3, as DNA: TGTGCCAGCAGTAGCGGGAGGGCGAGCACAGATACGCAGTATTTT. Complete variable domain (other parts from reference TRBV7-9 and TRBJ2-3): DTGVSQNPRHKITKRGQNVTFRCDPISEHNRLYWYRQTLGQGPEFLTYFQNEAQLEKSRLLSDRFSAERPKGSFSTLEIQRTEQGDSAMYLCASSSGRASTDTQYFGPGTRLTVL.

The CDR3 loop reads CATSSRVLGDTQYF. Here the CDR3 DNA reads TGTGCCACCAGCAGCCGGGTTTTGGGGGATACGCAGTATTTT. The chain links TRBV15 to TRBJ2-3; D gene uncertain. The V end was cut by 3 bases, the J end by 6 bases, with 13 bases between. CDR1 and CDR2 (germline): LNHNV, YYDKDF (reference sequence). The CDR3 covers 14 residues.

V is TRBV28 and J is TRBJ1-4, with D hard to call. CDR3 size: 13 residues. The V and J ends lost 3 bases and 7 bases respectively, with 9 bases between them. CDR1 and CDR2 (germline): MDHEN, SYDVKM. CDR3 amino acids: CASSFILGEKLFF. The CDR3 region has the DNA TGTGCCAGCAGTTTTATCCTGGGTGAAAAACTGTTTTTT.

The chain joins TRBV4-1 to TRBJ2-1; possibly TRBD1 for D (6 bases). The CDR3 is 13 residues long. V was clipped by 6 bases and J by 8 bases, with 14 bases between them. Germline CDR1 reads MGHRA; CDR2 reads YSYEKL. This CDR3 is CASRRGRGDEQFF. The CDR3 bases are TGCGCCAGCAGAAGGGGCAGGGGTGATGAGCAGTTCTTC.

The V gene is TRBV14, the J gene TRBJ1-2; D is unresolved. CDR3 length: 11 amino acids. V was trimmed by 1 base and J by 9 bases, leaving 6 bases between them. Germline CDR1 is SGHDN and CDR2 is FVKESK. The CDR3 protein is CASSQAPRYTF. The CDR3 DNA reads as TGTGCCAGCAGCCAAGCCCCCCGCTACACCTTC.

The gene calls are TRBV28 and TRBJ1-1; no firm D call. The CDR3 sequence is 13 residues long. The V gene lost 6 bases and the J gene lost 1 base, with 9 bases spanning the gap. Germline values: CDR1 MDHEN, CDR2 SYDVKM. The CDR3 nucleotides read TGTGCCAGCAGCCCATGGGAGAACACTGAAGCTTTCTTT. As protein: CASSPWENTEAFF.

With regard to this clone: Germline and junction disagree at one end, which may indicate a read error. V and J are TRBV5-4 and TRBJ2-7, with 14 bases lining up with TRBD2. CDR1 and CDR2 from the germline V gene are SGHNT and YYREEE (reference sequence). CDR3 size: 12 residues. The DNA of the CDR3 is TGTGCCAGCAGCTCGGGACTAGCGGGAGTAAGATTC. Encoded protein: CASSSGLAGVRF.

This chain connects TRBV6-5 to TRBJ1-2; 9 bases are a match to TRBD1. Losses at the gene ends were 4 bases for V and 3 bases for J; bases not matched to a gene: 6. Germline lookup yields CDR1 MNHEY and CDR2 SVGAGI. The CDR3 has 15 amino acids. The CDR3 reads CASSSITGGDYGYTF. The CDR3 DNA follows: TGTGCCAGCAGTTCTATAACAGGGGGCGACTATGGCTACACCTTC.